One sample yielded the 17 T cell receptor beta chains listed below, sequenced in a study of T cells after yellow fever vaccination. TCRdb reanalysed the 5' RACE reads using MiXCR and keeps one entry per CDR3 protein. The data contain approximately 610,000 distinct CDR3 sequences, less than 20% of them singletons. The sequences come from PBMCs, collected less than 6 days after the first yellow fever vaccination. All receptors derive from a man younger than 35 who received the YFV17D yellow fever vaccine.

This clonotype was seen a handful of times. This sequence joins TRBV6-2 or TRBV6-3 and TRBJ2-3; D possibly corresponds to TRBD2 (7 bases). The CDR3 is 15 residues long. V lost 8 bases to trimming and J lost 6 bases, with 21 bases between them. Germline CDR1 and CDR2: MNHEY and SVGEGT. The CDR3 here is CASHQARGGPDTQYF. The CDR3 DNA sequence: TGTGCCAGCCACCAGGCGAGGGGGGGCCCGGATACGCAGTATTTT.

This rearrangement joins TRBV4-2 to TRBJ2-3; TRBD2 agrees at 13 bases. The J segment lost 2 bases and the V segment lost 5 bases, leaving 4 bases of the junction unmatched. Germline CDR1 reads LGHNA; CDR2 reads YNFKEQ. CDR3 length: 16 residues. CDR3 in DNA: TGTGCCAGCAGCGTGGGACTAGCGGGGTTCACAGATACGCAGTATTTT. Amino acid sequence: CASSVGLAGFTDTQYF.

This sequence joins TRBV4-3 and TRBJ2-1; TRBD2 matches 11 bases. The CDR3 sequence is 20 residues long. The trim removed 0 bases at V and 2 bases at J, leaving 12 bases unmatched. Germline CDR1 is LGHNA and CDR2 is YSLEER. The CDR3 protein is CASSQEFSTGTSGTYNEQFF. CDR3 DNA sequence: TGCGCCAGCAGCCAAGAGTTCTCAACCGGGACTAGCGGCACCTACAATGAGCAGTTCTTC.

This clonotype appeared once. This chain joins TRBV28 and TRBJ1-6; maybe TRBD1 (5 bases). Trimming took 2 bases from V and 10 from J, leaving 18 bases between them. Germline loops: CDR1 MDHEN, CDR2 SYDVKM. There are 16 residues in the CDR3. The CDR3 here is CASSLPTGTLGSPLHF. CDR3 sequence (DNA): TGTGCCAGCAGTTTACCCACCGGGACCCTCGGCTCACCCCTCCACTTT.

The V call is TRBV5-1, the J call TRBJ1-2, with 7 bases fitting TRBD1. This CDR3 has 14 amino acids. Germline loops: CDR1 SGHRS, CDR2 YFSETQ. With 4 bases clipped from V and 4 bases from J, the junction kept 7 bases outside the gene matches. In nucleotides, the CDR3 is TGCGCCAGCAGCGAAACTACAGGGGCCTATGGCTACACCTTC. It yields the protein CASSETTGAYGYTF.

The chain links TRBV9 to TRBJ2-4; 10 nucleotides agree with TRBD2. The CDR3 contains 18 residues. Per germline, CDR1 SGDLS and CDR2 YYNGEE. V dropped 0 bases and J dropped 2; count of bases not matched to a gene: 8. The CDR3 region has the DNA TGTGCCAGCAGCGTAGGTGGGTTAGCGGGGGGATCCAAAAACATTCAGTACTTC. It is translated as CASSVGGLAGGSKNIQYF.

In its sample, this clonotype was seen a few times. The V call is TRBV9, the J call TRBJ2-1; tentatively, D is TRBD1 or TRBD2 (6 bases each). The CDR3 is 14 amino acids. The ends were cut back, 3 bases at V and 5 bases at J, with 12 bases in the middle. The germline V gene encodes CDR1 SGDLS and CDR2 YYNGEE. The CDR3 region is CASSGGRGNNEQFF. The DNA of the CDR3 is TGTGCCAGCAGCGGGGGGCGGGGAAACAATGAGCAGTTCTTC.

In its sample, this clonotype was seen a few times. The chain employs TRBV11-1 and TRBJ1-2; TRBD1 agrees at 7 bases. CDR1 is SGHAT and CDR2 is FQDESV in the germline V gene (reference sequence). This CDR3 has 19 residues. J was trimmed by 4 bases and V by 1 base; bases with no gene match: 18. CDR3 DNA: TGTGCCAGCAGCTTAGGAATAATGAGAATACAGGGGTCGGTCTATGGCTACACCTTC. This translates into CASSLGIMRIQGSVYGYTF.

The sample holds a few counts of this clonotype. The chain couples TRBV6-8 to TRBJ2-2, with 9 bases lining up with TRBD1. V was pared by 8 bases and J by 3 bases, with 7 bases of the junction left unmatched. The CDR3 is 15 residues long. Germline assignment: CDR1 MNHGY and CDR2 SAAAGT. CDR3 sequence reads: CASLGQGSYTGELFF. As DNA, the CDR3 is TGTGCCAGCCTCGGACAGGGGAGTTACACCGGGGAGCTGTTTTTT.

This clonotype turned up a few times. The chain carries TRBV7-9 and TRBJ2-1, with no clear D. V was clipped by 3 bases and J by 8 bases, with 14 bases between them. The CDR3 loop spans 14 amino acids. The V gene's germline CDR1 is SEHNR and CDR2 FQNEAQ (reference sequence). CDR3: CASSLPLGLDEQFF. The CDR3 nucleotides are TGTGCCAGCAGCTTGCCCTTAGGGCTCGATGAGCAGTTCTTC.

This chain joins TRBV7-2 and TRBJ2-1; D is ambiguous. V was trimmed by 4 bases and J by 7 bases, leaving 11 bases between them. The CDR3 loop spans 13 amino acids. Germline CDR1 and CDR2: SGHTA and FQGNSA. CDR3 amino acids: CASSYQLGNEQFF. In nucleotides, the CDR3 is TGTGCCAGCAGCTACCAACTCGGAAATGAGCAGTTCTTC.

This sequence joins TRBV4-2 and TRBJ2-1, with 10 bases lining up with TRBD2. The CDR3 consists of 15 residues. Germline CDR1 reads LGHNA; CDR2 reads YNFKEQ. V trimming: 3 bases; J trimming: 8 bases; junction bases outside the gene matches: 7. CDR3 residues: CASSQAGTSDYEQFF. In nucleotides, the CDR3 is TGTGCCAGCAGCCAGGCCGGGACTAGCGACTATGAGCAGTTCTTC.

CDR3 amino acids: CASSPDRRSGNTIYF. For the CDR3, the DNA is TGTGCCAGCAGCCCCGATAGGCGCTCTGGAAACACCATATATTTT. V and J are TRBV7-2 and TRBJ1-3; no clear D. Germline lookup yields CDR1 SGHTA and CDR2 FQGNSA. The length of the CDR3 is 15 residues. The germline V and J ends were trimmed by 5 bases and 0 bases, with 11 bases remaining between them.

The CDR3 nucleotides read TGTGCCAGTAGTATAGAGAGGGTCTCTTCACCCCTCCACTTT. It encodes CASSIERVSSPLHF. V usage is TRBV19 and J usage is TRBJ1-6, with D hard to call. This CDR3 region has 14 residues. Deletions cut 0 bases from V and 9 bases from J, with 9 bases between. From germline, CDR1 is LNHDA and CDR2 SQIVND (reference sequence).

J is TRBJ1-1 and V is TRBV6-6; 7 positions match TRBD1. The CDR3 totals 12 residues. V lost 5 bases to trimming and J lost 7 bases; unmatched junction nucleotides: 4. Germline V gives CDR1 MNHNY, CDR2 SVGAGI (reference sequence). CDR3 DNA sequence: TGTGCCAGCAGTGGTAGACAGGGTGAAGCTTTCTTT. Its protein is CASSGRQGEAFF.

This clonotype appeared many times. The chain uses TRBV1 and TRBJ2-2; whether TRBD2, the table's D call, matches the DNA was not checked. TRBV1 is tagged as a pseudogene. This CDR3 has 19 amino acids. In DNA, the CDR3 is TGCACCAGCAGCCCAGGTCCCGGGACTAGCGGGGGGGCCGGCGGGGAGCTGTTTTTT. Translating gives CTSSPGPGTSGGAGGELFF.

As concerns this clonotype: Compared with germline, one end of the junction differs, possibly owing to a read error. The chain links TRBV10-3 to TRBJ2-1; D might be TRBD1 (6 bases). Germline V gene data show CDR1 as ENHRY and CDR2 as SYGVKD. This CDR3 spans 13 amino acids. CDR3 loop: CAISENRVNKQFF. CDR3 coding DNA: TGTGCCATCAGTGAGAACAGGGTCAATAAGCAGTTCTTC.